The entry below gives a single TCR beta chain sequence along with its context. Antigen unknown. TCR sequencing used cDNA made by reverse transcription of extracted RNA. TCRdb's table, derived via immunoSEQ multiplex PCR, lists solely in-frame clones and lacks some. This table holds over 150,000 clones, 55% to 75% found once. The data belong to a study of CD8+ T cells in alopecia areata. Findings and limits, study-wide: Elevated clonality characterized lesional scalp relative to normal scalp, particularly in alopecia totalis/universalis.

The CDR3 runs to 14 residues. The V gene lost 4 bases and the J gene lost 3 bases, with 12 bases spanning the gap. CDR1 LGHNA and CDR2 YNFKEQ come from the germline V gene. Described treatment: oral pan-JAK inhibitor, 5-10 mg twice daily. The V and J genes are TRBV4-2 and TRBJ2-5, with D tentatively TRBD2 (6 bases). The sequences come from CD4+ T cells sorted from blood, collected at week 24, from a patient treated with tofacitinib. This receptor was taken from a human donor with alopecia areata. CDR3 DNA: TGTGCCAGCAGCCTCCCGGGACTTGAAGAGACCCAGTACTTC. It specifies CASSLPGLEETQYF.